A selection of T cell receptor beta chains follows, all from one sample in a study of blood T cell repertoires in COVID-19. Some clones are missing from TCRdb's copy, which holds only in-frame ones; the method was immunoSEQ multiplex PCR. Of about 370,000 clones in the sample, 75% to 90% were seen once. Sequences were obtained from PBMCs or T cells enriched from blood (not recorded which). These receptors came from a man younger than 35 who had recovered from COVID-19. Each CDR3 is given with its conserved first and last residue. D genes are given only for firm matches. Clone size is not always given. Where it is, it says once, few, many or a class for expanded clones.

TRBJ1-2	-	TRBD1	TRBV7-8	TGTGCCAGCAGTGCGGGAGGGGGCGTTTTTTCTGGCTACACCTTC	CASSAGGGVFSGYTF
TRBJ2-7	-	TRBD1	TRBV28	TGTGCCAGCAGACTAGGGGGACAGAGGTACGAGCAGTACTTC	CASRLGGQRYEQYF
TRBJ2-3	-	-	TRBV2	TGTGCCAGCATGGAGGATACGCAGTATTTT	CASMEDTQYF
TRBJ2-4	-	TRBD1	TRBV9	TGTGCCAGCAGCGTAGGTACAGGGGGCGCCAAAAACATTCAGTACTTC	CASSVGTGGAKNIQYF
TRBJ1-6	-	-	TRBV28	TGTGCCAGCCACGGGAGGGCAGGGATCAATTCACCCCTCCACTTT	CASHGRAGINSPLHF
TRBJ2-7	-	TRBD1	TRBV3-1/TRBV3-2	TGTGCCAGCAGCCAAGATCGGATGGACAGGGGATACGAGCAGTACTTC	CASSQDRMDRGYEQYF
TRBJ2-2	few	-	TRBV5-1	TGCGCCAGCAGCTTGGCCGAGGCCGGGGAGCTGTTTTTT	CASSLAEAGELFF
TRBJ2-7	-	-	TRBV5-4	TGTGCCAGCAGCTCCGGCGCGGCGCCCTACGAGCAGTACTTC	CASSSGAAPYEQYF
TRBJ2-7	-	TRBD1	TRBV30	TGTGCCTGGAGGGGGACAGGACACCCCGGGGAGTACTTC	CAWRGTGHPGEYF
TRBJ1-2	-	TRBD1	TRBV5-6	TGTGCCAGCAGCCCGGACCCAGGGGGATATGGCTACACCTTC	CASSPDPGGYGYTF
TRBJ2-3	-	TRBD2	TRBV11-2	TGTGCCAGCAGCTTAGGGGCTAGCGGGGGCACAGATACGCAGTATTTT	CASSLGASGGTDTQYF
TRBJ1-1	-	-	TRBV10-2	TGCGCCAGCAGTGAGTCGAACGGGGTTAGAGCTTTCTTT	CASSESNGVRAFF
TRBJ1-1	-	-	TRBV5-4	TGTGCCAGCAGCTCTAATATGAACACTGAAGCTTTCTTT	CASSSNMNTEAFF
TRBJ1-1	-	TRBD1	TRBV5-4	TGTGCCAGCAGCTCAGGGGGCGTGTACACTGAAGCTTTCTTT	CASSSGGVYTEAFF
TRBJ1-3	-	TRBD1	TRBV28	TGTGCCAGCAGTTCGGACAGGGGTTCCTCTGGAAACACCATATATTTT	CASSSDRGSSGNTIYF
TRBJ2-1	-	TRBD1	TRBV11-2	TGTGCCAGCAGCCCAGGGGGCGGGGTTTCGGATGAGCAGTTCTTC	CASSPGGGVSDEQFF
TRBJ1-1	few	-	TRBV19	TGTGCCAGTAGCAGATACACTGAAGCTTTCTTT	CASSRYTEAFF
TRBJ1-1	-	TRBD1	TRBV4-1	TGCGCCAGCAGCCAAGAAGGGGGCAGGGAAGCTTTCTTT	CASSQEGGREAFF
TRBJ2-5	-	TRBD2	TRBV9	TGTGCCAGCAGCGTAGAAGCGGGGCTTAGGGAAGAGACCCAGTACTTC	CASSVEAGLREETQYF
TRBJ1-3	-	-	TRBV19	TGTGCCAGTAGCACAGGGAGCTCTGGAAACACCATATATTTT	CASSTGSSGNTIYF
TRBJ2-7	-	-	TRBV6-6	TGTGCCAGCAGTCAAGATACTACCTCCTACGAGCAGTACTTC	CASSQDTTSYEQYF
TRBJ1-4	-	-	TRBV6-6	TGTGCCAGCAGTCCATCCGGGACAAGGGCCCCCACTAATGAAAAACTGTTTTTT	CASSPSGTRAPTNEKLFF
TRBJ1-5	-	-	TRBV2	TGTGCCAGCAGTGAGTTCCAGGGCGCTCAGCCCCAGCATTTT	CASSEFQGAQPQHF
TRBJ1-3	-	-	TRBV6-9	TGTGCCAGCAGTTATAGGATAGGTGAGGCCTACTCTGGAAACACCATATATTTT	CASSYRIGEAYSGNTIYF
TRBJ2-2	few	TRBD1	TRBV10-3	TGTGCCATTAGGGGAGAGAGGGGGCCGAACACCGGGGAGCTGTTTTTT	CAIRGERGPNTGELFF
TRBJ1-5	once	TRBD1	TRBV3-1/TRBV3-2	TGTGCCAGCAGCCTCCGACAGGGCCCCGATCAGCCCCAGCATTTT	CASSLRQGPDQPQHF
TRBJ2-2	-	TRBD2	TRBV3-1/TRBV3-2	TGTGCCAGCAGCCAATTAGCGGGGAAACACACCGGGGAGCTGTTTTTT	CASSQLAGKHTGELFF
TRBJ2-7	-	-	TRBV4-3	TGCGCCAGCAGCCCCCTAGCGAGCGAGCAGTACTTC	CASSPLASEQYF
TRBJ1-2	-	TRBD1	TRBV13	TGTGCCAGCAAAGGACAGGGGGAAACTAACTATGGCTACACCTTC	CASKGQGETNYGYTF
TRBJ1-1	-	-	TRBV12-5	TGTGCTAGTGGTTTGAGGGGGGGAGCTTTCTTT	CASGLRGGAFF
TRBJ1-1	-	-	TRBV28	TGTGCCAGCAGTTTGCAGGGAGGAAGGGCTGAAGCTTTCTTT	CASSLQGGRAEAFF
TRBJ2-3	-	TRBD1	TRBV24-1	TGTGCCACCAGTATGGGGCGCAGGACAGGGGGCACAGATACGCAGTATTTT	CATSMGRRTGGTDTQYF
TRBJ2-7	-	-	TRBV1	TGCACCAGCAGCCAAGAAGGAGGGGGCGGGTACGAGCAGTACTTC	CTSSQEGGGGYEQYF
TRBJ2-5	-	TRBD2	TRBV27	TGTGCCAGCCCCCCTAGCGGGTCAACTCCACAACTGCAAGAGACCCAGTACTTC	CASPPSGSTPQLQETQYF
TRBJ1-1	-	TRBD1	TRBV27	TGTGCCAGCAGTTTATCGCAGGGGGCGAACACTGAAGCTTTCTTT	CASSLSQGANTEAFF
TRBJ2-2	-	-	TRBV21-1	TGTGCCAGCAGCAAAGTGGCCAGGGGCCCCTCCGGGGAGCTGTTTTTT	CASSKVARGPSGELFF
TRBJ1-4	once	-	TRBV4-3	TGCGCCAGCAGCCAAGCCCCGGACTTAGGCCTTGAAAAACTGTTTTTT	CASSQAPDLGLEKLFF
TRBJ2-7	-	-	TRBV29-1	TGCAGCGTTGAAGTGAGGGGGAGCTCCTACGAGCAGTACTTC	CSVEVRGSSYEQYF
TRBJ2-3	-	TRBD1	TRBV28	TGTGCCAGCACCCGGGACAGTTTGGGTACGCAGTATTTT	CASTRDSLGTQYF
TRBJ1-2	-	TRBD1	TRBV3-1/TRBV3-2	TGTGCCAGCAGGGGCGGGACAGGGGACTATGGCTACACCTTC	CASRGGTGDYGYTF
TRBJ1-5	-	-	TRBV7-9	TGTGCCAGCAGCTCCTTACCCGGGCCCCAGCATTTT	CASSSLPGPQHF
TRBJ1-4	-	-	TRBV3-1/TRBV3-2	TGTGCCAGCAGCCAAAGATTCAGGGAAGGAGAAAAACTGTTTTTT	CASSQRFREGEKLFF
TRBJ2-3	once	-	TRBV7-2	TGTGCCAGCAGCTTCCCCGCTAGCGGCACAGATACGCAGTATTTT	CASSFPASGTDTQYF
TRBJ2-7	-	TRBD1	TRBV25-1	TGTGCCAGCGGACTCCGGGACAGGGCCTACGAGCAGTACTTC	CASGLRDRAYEQYF
TRBJ1-2	-	-	TRBV5-1	TGCGCCAGCAGACGATCAGGGGACGGCTACACCTTC	CASRRSGDGYTF
TRBJ2-7	once	TRBD1	TRBV11-3	TGTGCCAGCAGCTTAGGGGACAGCTCCTACGAGCAGTACTTC	CASSLGDSSYEQYF
TRBJ1-2	-	-	TRBV7-9	TGTGCCAGCAGCTTAGGACAGACCAACATTGATGGCTACACCTTC	CASSLGQTNIDGYTF
TRBJ2-2	-	-	TRBV11-2	TGTGCCAGCAGCTTAGAGGGGGCCCTCCACACCGGGGAGCTGTTTTTT	CASSLEGALHTGELFF
TRBJ2-4	-	TRBD2	TRBV7-9	TGTGCCAGCAGCTTGAGTAGCGGGGGGGCCACCAAAAACATTCAGTACTTC	CASSLSSGGATKNIQYF
TRBJ1-3	-	TRBD1	TRBV28	TGTGCCAGCAGAATCGGACAGGCTGGAAACACCATATATTTT	CASRIGQAGNTIYF
TRBJ1-4	-	TRBD1	TRBV29-1	TGCAGCGTTGAGGGGGGACAGGGGGATGAAAAACTGTTTTTT	CSVEGGQGDEKLFF
TRBJ2-7	-	-	TRBV6-5	TGTGCCAGCAGTCGTCGGGTTCCCTACGAGCAGTACTTC	CASSRRVPYEQYF
TRBJ2-1	-	TRBD2	TRBV3-1/TRBV3-2	TGTGCCAGCAGCCGAAACGGGGGGGGAGAGCAGTTCTTC	CASSRNGGGEQFF
TRBJ2-4	few	TRBD2	TRBV9	TGTGCCAGCGCCAGGGGACTAGCGGGATACCCTAGCGGGGACATTCAGTACTTC	CASARGLAGYPSGDIQYF